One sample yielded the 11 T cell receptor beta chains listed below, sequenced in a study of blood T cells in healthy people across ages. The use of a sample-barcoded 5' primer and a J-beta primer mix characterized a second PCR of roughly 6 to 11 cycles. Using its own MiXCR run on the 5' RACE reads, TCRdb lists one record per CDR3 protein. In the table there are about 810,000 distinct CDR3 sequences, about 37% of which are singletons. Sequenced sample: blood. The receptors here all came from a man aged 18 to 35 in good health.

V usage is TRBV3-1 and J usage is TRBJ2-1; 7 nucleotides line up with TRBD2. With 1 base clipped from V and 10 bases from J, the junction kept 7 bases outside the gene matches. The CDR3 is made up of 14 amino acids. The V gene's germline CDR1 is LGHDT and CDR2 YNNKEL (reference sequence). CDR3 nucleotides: TGTGCCAGCAGCCAAGTCGCCGGGGACTACGAGCAGTTCTTC. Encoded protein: CASSQVAGDYEQFF.

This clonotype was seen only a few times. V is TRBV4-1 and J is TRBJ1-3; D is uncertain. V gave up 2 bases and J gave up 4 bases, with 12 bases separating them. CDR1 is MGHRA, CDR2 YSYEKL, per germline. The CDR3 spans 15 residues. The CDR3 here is CASSQQTSPGNTIYF. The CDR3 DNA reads TGCGCCAGCAGCCAACAGACATCTCCCGGAAACACCATATATTTT.

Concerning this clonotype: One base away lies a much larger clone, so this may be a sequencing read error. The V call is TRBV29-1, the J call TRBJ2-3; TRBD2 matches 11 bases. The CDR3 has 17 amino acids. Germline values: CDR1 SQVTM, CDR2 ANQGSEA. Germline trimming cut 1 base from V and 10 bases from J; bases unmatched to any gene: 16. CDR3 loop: CSVEAATSGELGDAQYF. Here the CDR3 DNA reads TGCAGCGTTGAAGCGGCGACTAGCGGGGAATTGGGGGATGCGCAGTATTTT.

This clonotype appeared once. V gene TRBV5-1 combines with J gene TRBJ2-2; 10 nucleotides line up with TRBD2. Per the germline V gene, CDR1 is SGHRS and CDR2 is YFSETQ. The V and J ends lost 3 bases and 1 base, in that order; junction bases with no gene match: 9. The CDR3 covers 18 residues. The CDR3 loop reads CASSSQPSGGGNTGELFF. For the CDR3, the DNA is TGCGCCAGCAGCTCTCAACCTAGCGGGGGCGGGAACACCGGGGAGCTGTTTTTT.

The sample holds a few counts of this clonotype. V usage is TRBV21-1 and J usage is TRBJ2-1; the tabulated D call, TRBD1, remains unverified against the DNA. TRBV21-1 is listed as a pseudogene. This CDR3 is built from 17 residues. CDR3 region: CASSKGRSTADSNEQFF. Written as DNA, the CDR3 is TGTGCCAGCAGCAAAGGCAGGTCGACAGCAGACTCCAATGAGCAGTTCTTC.

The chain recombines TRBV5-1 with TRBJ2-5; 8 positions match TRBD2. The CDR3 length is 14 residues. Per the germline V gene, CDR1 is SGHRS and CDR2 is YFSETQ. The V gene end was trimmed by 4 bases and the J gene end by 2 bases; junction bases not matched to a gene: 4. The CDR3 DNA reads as TGCGCCAGCAGCACCGGGACTAGACAAGAGACCCAGTACTTC. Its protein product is CASSTGTRQETQYF.

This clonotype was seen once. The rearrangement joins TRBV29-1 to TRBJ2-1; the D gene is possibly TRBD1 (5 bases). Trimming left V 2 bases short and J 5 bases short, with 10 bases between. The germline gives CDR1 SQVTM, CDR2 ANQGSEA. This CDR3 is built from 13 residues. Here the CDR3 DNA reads TGCAGCGTTGAAAGGGGCAACAACAATGAGCAGTTCTTC. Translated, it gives CSVERGNNNEQFF.

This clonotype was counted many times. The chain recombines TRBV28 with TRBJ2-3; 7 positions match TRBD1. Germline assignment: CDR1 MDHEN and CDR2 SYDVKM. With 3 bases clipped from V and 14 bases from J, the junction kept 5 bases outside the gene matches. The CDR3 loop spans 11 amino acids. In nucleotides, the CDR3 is TGTGCCAGCAGTTTTCGGGACAGAAGGTATTTT. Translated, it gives CASSFRDRRYF.

For the CDR3, the DNA is TGCGCCAGCAGCTTCACTAGCGGGGGGGATAGCTCCTACAATGAGCAGTTCTTC. This codes for CASSFTSGGDSSYNEQFF. The chain employs TRBV5-1 and TRBJ2-1, with 13 bases that match TRBD2. Germline V gene sequence: CDR1 SGHRS, CDR2 YFSETQ. The CDR3 length is 18 residues. With 2 bases clipped from V and 0 bases from J, the junction kept 5 bases outside the gene matches.

CDR3 coding DNA: TGTGCCAGCAGTTTGGTTCAGGGGAGAGACGATACGCAGTATTTT. This translates into CASSLVQGRDDTQYF. The chain has TRBV12-3 or TRBV12-4 and TRBJ2-3; TRBD1 is a possible D gene (6 bases). CDR3 length: 15 residues. Trimming pared 3 bases from V and 6 bases from J, leaving 16 bases between.

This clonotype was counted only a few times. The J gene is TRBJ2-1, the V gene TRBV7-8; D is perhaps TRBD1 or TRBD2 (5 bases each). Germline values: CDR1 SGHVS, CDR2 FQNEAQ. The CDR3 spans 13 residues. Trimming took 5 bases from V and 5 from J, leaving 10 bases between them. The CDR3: CASSGRGNNEQFF. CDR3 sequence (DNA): TGTGCCAGCAGCGGCCGGGGCAACAATGAGCAGTTCTTC.